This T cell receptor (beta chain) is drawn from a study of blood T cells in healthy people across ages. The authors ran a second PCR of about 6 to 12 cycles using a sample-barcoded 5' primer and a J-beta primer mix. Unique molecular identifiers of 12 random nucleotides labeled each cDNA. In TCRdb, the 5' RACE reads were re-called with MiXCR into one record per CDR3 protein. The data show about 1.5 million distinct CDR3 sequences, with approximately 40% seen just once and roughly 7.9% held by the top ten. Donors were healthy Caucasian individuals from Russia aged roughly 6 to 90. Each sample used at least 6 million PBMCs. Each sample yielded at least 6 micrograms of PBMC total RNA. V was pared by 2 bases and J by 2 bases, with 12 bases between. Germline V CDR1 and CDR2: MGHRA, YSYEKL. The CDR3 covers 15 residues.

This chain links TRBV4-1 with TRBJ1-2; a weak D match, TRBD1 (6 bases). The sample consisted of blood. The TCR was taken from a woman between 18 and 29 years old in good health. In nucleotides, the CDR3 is TGCGCCAGCAGCCAACGGACAGTCTCGAACTATGGCTACACCTTC. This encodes CASSQRTVSNYGYTF.